This T cell receptor beta chain was found in a study of blood T cell repertoires in COVID-19. Per the authors' pipeline: Nucleated cell counts were estimated from reference gene primer amplification. Libraries were prepared by immunoSEQ multiplex PCR; TCRdb keeps only in-frame clonotypes and omits some of them. V, J and clone size are taken as reported in that table, and D and trimming were inferred from the DNA itself. The data contain approximately 65,000 clones, 70% to 80% of them singletons. This CDR3 comprises 16 residues. The trim removed 2 bases at V and 3 bases at J, leaving 7 bases unmatched. In germline, CDR1 is LGHDT, CDR2 YNNKEL (reference sequence).

The TCR comes from a man in his 60s with acute or convalescent COVID-19. The rearrangement links TRBV3-1 (or the pseudogene TRBV3-2) to TRBJ2-3; 8 bases are shared with TRBD2. Material for sequencing was peripheral blood. CDR3 amino acids: CASSQRSGSGTDTQYF. CDR3 in DNA: TGTGCCAGCAGCCAAAGGAGCGGGAGTGGGACAGATACGCAGTATTTT.